The rows below give T cell receptor beta chains drawn from one sample of a study of blood T cell repertoires in COVID-19. Assay: immunoSEQ multiplex PCR; the TCRdb copy retains only in-frame clones and omits some. The sample consists of roughly 120,000 clones, approximately 85% of them appearing once. The sequenced material came from peripheral blood. The receptors were gathered from an older woman with acute or convalescent COVID-19. The CDR3 runs from the conserved cysteine through the conserved F or W. The order of the fields is V gene, clone size, D gene, J gene, CDR3 protein, CDR3 DNA. The D gene is left open where the match is weak. The size entry is marked missing in some rows and otherwise reads once, few, many or a size class.

TRBV3-1/TRBV3-2	.	TRBD1	TRBJ1-2	CASSQDVGTAYGYTF	TGTGCCAGCAGCCAAGATGTGGGGACAGCATATGGCTACACCTTC
TRBV2	.	.	TRBJ1-6	CASSDSNSPLHF	TGTGCCAGCAGTGACAGTAATTCACCCCTCCACTTT
TRBV6-2/TRBV6-3	few	TRBD1	TRBJ1-2	CASSYRGQANGYTF	TGTGCCAGCAGTTATAGGGGACAGGCGAATGGCTACACCTTC
TRBV28	.	TRBD1	TRBJ1-1	CASSLKGTGNTEAFF	TGTGCCAGCAGTTTAAAGGGGACAGGGAACACTGAAGCTTTCTTT
TRBV10-3	.	.	TRBJ1-1	CAISENPYSLNTEAFF	TGTGCCATCAGTGAGAACCCCTACTCTTTGAACACTGAAGCTTTCTTT
TRBV4-1	.	.	TRBJ2-7	CASSQVRGGADEQYF	TGCGCCAGCAGCCAAGTCCGTGGGGGGGCCGACGAGCAGTACTTC
TRBV19	.	.	TRBJ2-7	CASSISSDITIQSEQYF	TGTGCCAGTAGTATATCATCGGACATAACGATCCAGAGCGAGCAGTACTTC
TRBV3-1/TRBV3-2	.	.	TRBJ2-1	CASSRSPEYNEQFF	TGTGCCAGCAGCCGGAGCCCGGAATACAATGAGCAGTTCTTC
TRBV11-3	.	TRBD2	TRBJ2-5	CASSPPRISGTSGETQYF	TGTGCCAGCAGCCCACCAAGGATCTCCGGGACTAGCGGGGAGACCCAGTACTTC
TRBV5-6	few	.	TRBJ2-5	CASSERHQETQYF	TGTGCCAGCAGCGAGAGGCACCAAGAGACCCAGTACTTC
TRBV7-3	.	.	TRBJ1-5	CASSFGVGQPQHF	TGTGCCAGCAGCTTCGGGGTGGGACAGCCCCAGCATTTT
TRBV7-2	.	TRBD1	TRBJ1-6	CASSLPTGDGSPLHF	TGTGCCAGCAGCTTGCCGACAGGGGATGGTTCACCCCTCCACTTT
TRBV5-5	.	.	TRBJ1-1	CASSPPQEEAFF	TGTGCCAGCAGCCCACCACAAGAAGAAGCTTTCTTT
TRBV5-1	.	.	TRBJ1-5	CASSAGSNQPQHF	TGCGCCAGCAGCGCCGGTAGCAATCAGCCCCAGCATTTT
TRBV10-1	.	TRBD1	TRBJ1-6	CASSEGQGNSPLHF	TGCGCCAGCAGTGAGGGACAGGGCAATTCACCCCTCCACTTT
TRBV7-7	.	TRBD2	TRBJ2-3	CASSLGLAGSTDTQYF	TGTGCCAGCAGCTTAGGGCTAGCGGGAAGCACAGATACGCAGTATTTT
TRBV9	.	.	TRBJ1-2	CASSVEAGAYGYTF	TGTGCCAGCAGCGTAGAGGCAGGGGCATATGGCTACACCTTC
TRBV6-5	.	.	TRBJ1-6	CASTIGGHRNSPLHF	TGTGCCAGCACGATAGGGGGACACAGAAATTCACCCCTCCACTTT
TRBV5-5	.	TRBD1	TRBJ2-7	CASSLGGTGYYEQYF	TGTGCCAGCAGTCTGGGAGGGACAGGGTATTACGAGCAGTACTTC
TRBV15	few	.	TRBJ1-1	CATSRDPSTAPTEAFF	TGTGCCACCAGCAGAGATCCGTCGACAGCCCCTACTGAAGCTTTCTTT
TRBV9	.	.	TRBJ1-6	CASSVGETPLHF	TGTGCCAGCAGCGTAGGCGAAACACCCCTCCACTTT
TRBV27	few	TRBD2	TRBJ2-3	CASSLRTAGGRTDTQYF	TGTGCCAGCAGTTTAAGGACAGCGGGGGGTCGCACAGATACGCAGTATTTT
TRBV7-9	.	TRBD1	TRBJ1-2	CASTPGQPYGYTF	TGTGCCAGCACCCCGGGACAGCCCTATGGCTACACCTTC
TRBV27	once	.	TRBJ2-5	CASSLRRWGGGTQYF	TGTGCCAGCAGTTTACGTCGGTGGGGAGGTGGGACCCAGTACTTC
TRBV2	.	.	TRBJ2-3	CASRQQGSTDTQYF	TGTGCCAGCAGGCAGCAGGGTAGCACAGATACGCAGTATTTT
TRBV7-2	.	TRBD2	TRBJ2-3	CASLRGYRDTQYF	TGTGCCAGTCTGCGGGGGTATAGAGATACGCAGTATTTT
TRBV4-2	few	TRBD2	TRBJ2-1	CASSQDQTSGVYNEQFF	TGTGCCAGCAGCCAAGATCAAACTAGCGGGGTGTACAATGAGCAGTTCTTC
TRBV27	.	TRBD1	TRBJ1-2	CASSSRQGGFSYGYTF	TGTGCCAGCAGTTCAAGACAGGGTGGTTTTTCGTATGGCTACACCTTC
TRBV3-1/TRBV3-2	.	TRBD2	TRBJ2-3	CASSQGRTSGGETQYF	TGTGCCAGCAGCCAAGGGCGGACTAGCGGGGGAGAGACGCAGTATTTT
TRBV7-3	.	.	TRBJ1-6	CASSLRGGDSPLHF	TGTGCCAGCAGCTTAAGGGGGGGGGACTCACCCCTCCACTTT
TRBV4-2	.	TRBD2	TRBJ2-7	CASTAGSSGGSYEQYF	TGTGCCAGCACCGCGGGGAGTAGCGGGGGATCCTACGAGCAGTACTTC
TRBV3-1/TRBV3-2	few	TRBD1	TRBJ2-5	CASSRGDRARETQYF	TGTGCCAGCAGCCGGGGGGACAGGGCGCGGGAGACCCAGTACTTC
TRBV10-3	.	.	TRBJ1-2	CAISDGGGGYTF	TGTGCCATCAGTGATGGTGGCGGCGGCTACACCTTC
TRBV6-5	.	TRBD1	TRBJ2-2	CASSFRTGLTGELFF	TGTGCCAGCAGTTTTCGGACAGGGCTCACCGGGGAGCTGTTTTTT
TRBV6-5	.	TRBD2	TRBJ2-5	CASRLAGGSGETQYF	TGTGCCAGCAGACTAGCGGGGGGCTCCGGGGAGACCCAGTACTTC
TRBV21-1	.	.	TRBJ2-3	CASSKAPITDTQYF	TGTGCCAGCAGCAAAGCCCCTATCACAGATACGCAGTATTTT
TRBV3-1/TRBV3-2	.	.	TRBJ1-2	CASSQDHRDYGYTF	TGTGCCAGCAGCCAAGACCACAGGGATTATGGCTACACCTTC
TRBV7-9	once	.	TRBJ2-2	CASSLQGDTGELFF	TGTGCCAGCAGCTTACAGGGTGACACCGGGGAGCTGTTTTTT
TRBV18	.	TRBD1	TRBJ1-2	CASSQGTGYGYTF	TGTGCCAGCTCACAAGGGACAGGCTATGGCTACACCTTC
TRBV2	.	.	TRBJ1-4	CASSQSQGANEKLFF	TGTGCCAGCAGTCAATCACAGGGAGCTAATGAAAAACTGTTTTTT
TRBV30	.	TRBD1	TRBJ1-1	CAWMSWGQAGIYTEAFF	TGTGCCTGGATGTCGTGGGGACAGGCCGGAATTTACACTGAAGCTTTCTTT
TRBV4-2	.	.	TRBJ2-5	CASSPGEFSETQYF	TGTGCCAGCAGCCCCGGAGAGTTTTCCGAGACCCAGTACTTC
TRBV5-6	.	TRBD1	TRBJ1-2	CASSFGGQGVYGYTF	TGTGCCAGCAGCTTCGGCGGACAGGGGGTGTATGGCTACACCTTC
TRBV2	.	.	TRBJ1-1	CASTERRGRTEAFF	TGTGCCAGCACCGAGAGGCGGGGGAGAACTGAAGCTTTCTTT
TRBV5-5	.	TRBD2	TRBJ2-3	CASSPPRLAGGATDTQYF	TGTGCCAGCAGCCCCCCCAGACTAGCGGGGGGAGCCACAGATACGCAGTATTTT
TRBV7-9	few	.	TRBJ1-2	CASSLGGRGYTF	TGTGCCAGCAGCTTAGGGGGCCGGGGCTACACCTTC
TRBV15	.	.	TRBJ1-3	CATSRVQGNGNTIYF	TGTGCCACCAGCAGAGTTCAGGGTAATGGAAACACCATATATTTT
TRBV6-5	.	.	TRBJ1-4	CASRYRENEKLFF	TGTGCCAGCCGATACCGGGAGAATGAAAAACTGTTTTTT
TRBV10-3	.	TRBD2	TRBJ2-3	CAISASGATWDTQYF	TGTGCCATCAGCGCTAGCGGGGCTACCTGGGATACGCAGTATTTT
TRBV2	.	.	TRBJ2-7	CASLLAPYEQYF	TGTGCCAGTTTACTAGCCCCCTACGAGCAGTACTTC
TRBV2	.	TRBD1	TRBJ2-3	CASFRDRESTDTQYF	TGTGCCAGTTTCCGGGACAGAGAAAGCACAGATACGCAGTATTTT
TRBV5-8	.	.	TRBJ1-5	CASSLAMDSSNQPQHF	TGTGCCAGCAGCTTGGCGATGGACAGTAGCAATCAGCCCCAGCATTTT
TRBV7-9	.	.	TRBJ1-3	CASSLNSPGNTIYF	TGTGCCAGCAGCTTGAATAGTCCGGGAAACACCATATATTTT
TRBV20-1	.	.	TRBJ2-5	CSASSAGGETQYF	TGCAGTGCTAGTAGCGCCGGGGGAGAGACCCAGTACTTC
TRBV12-3/TRBV12-4	.	.	TRBJ2-7	CASSPRYEQYF	TGTGCCAGCAGTCCCCGGTACGAGCAGTACTTC
TRBV18	few	.	TRBJ2-1	CASSPGQTYNEQFF	TGTGCCAGCTCACCGGGACAAACCTACAATGAGCAGTTCTTC
TRBV11-3	few	.	TRBJ2-2	CASSLAGTGELFF	TGTGCCAGCAGCTTAGCCGGCACCGGGGAGCTGTTTTTT
TRBV5-6	.	TRBD2	TRBJ2-5	CASSYAGTSETQYF	TGTGCCAGCAGCTACGCCGGGACTAGCGAGACCCAGTACTTC